Listed below are T cell receptor beta chains from one sample, sequenced in a study of beta chain features in type 1 diabetes. Using immunoSEQ multiplex PCR, the repertoire was profiled, and TCRdb retains in-frame clones only, with some absent. The sample holds roughly 140,000 clones; roughly 10% are singletons and the top ten take roughly 2%. The sequencing sample was made of central memory CD4+ T cells from blood. These receptor sequences come from a man aged 18 to 29 in good health. Both conserved end residues are part of each CDR3. D genes are given only for firm matches. Part of the rows lack a size; the others show once, few, many or a class for expanded clones.

14	TRBV28	TRBJ2-5	few	.	CASSTGTMGETQYF	TGTGCCAGCAGCACGGGGACAATGGGGGAGACCCAGTACTTC
16	TRBV4-3	TRBJ2-7	few	TRBD2	CASSQGTSGGSYEQYF	TGCGCCAGCAGCCAAGGGACTAGCGGGGGAAGCTACGAGCAGTACTTC
14	TRBV9	TRBJ2-5	.	TRBD1	CASAPGGIQETQYF	TGTGCCAGCGCCCCAGGGGGTATTCAAGAGACCCAGTACTTC
16	TRBV9	TRBJ2-5	few	.	CASSPNKGRGQETQYF	TGTGCCAGCAGCCCCAATAAAGGGCGGGGCCAAGAGACCCAGTACTTC
14	TRBV5-4	TRBJ2-7	many	.	CASSLAEGGYEQYF	TGTGCCAGCAGCTTGGCCGAAGGCGGGTACGAGCAGTACTTC
15	TRBV11-1	TRBJ1-3	.	.	CASSLNVLSGNTIYF	TGTGCCAGCAGCCTGAACGTTCTCTCTGGAAACACCATATATTTT
12	TRBV6-5	TRBJ1-1	many	.	CASSNWNTEAFF	TGTGCCAGCAGTAACTGGAACACTGAAGCTTTCTTT
13	TRBV6-5	TRBJ1-1	.	.	CASSIQVNTEAFF	TGTGCCAGCAGCATTCAGGTGAACACTGAAGCTTTCTTT
14	TRBV5-1	TRBJ2-1	few	.	CASSLEHREDEQFF	TGCGCCAGCAGCTTGGAACACAGGGAGGATGAGCAGTTCTTC
16	TRBV7-8	TRBJ2-1	few	.	CASSTMRRPRYNEQFF	TGTGCCAGCAGCACAATGAGGCGCCCCCGATACAATGAGCAGTTCTTC
13	TRBV18	TRBJ1-1	.	.	CASSPSYEAEAFF	TGTGCCAGCTCACCATCTTATGAAGCTGAAGCTTTCTTT
14	TRBV6-5	TRBJ2-1	.	.	CASRTGVSYNEQFF	TGTGCCAGCAGGACGGGAGTCTCCTACAATGAGCAGTTCTTC
14	TRBV5-4	TRBJ2-5	few	TRBD2	CASSSKREAETQYF	TGTGCCAGCAGCAGCAAGCGGGAGGCAGAGACCCAGTACTTC
13	TRBV5-1	TRBJ2-5	few	.	CASRQGFGETQYF	TGCGCCAGCAGGCAAGGATTCGGGGAGACCCAGTACTTC
13	TRBV5-4	TRBJ2-1	.	.	CASSLHLYNEQFF	TGTGCCAGCAGCCTCCACCTTTACAATGAGCAGTTCTTC
17	TRBV15	TRBJ2-1	.	TRBD1	CATSRETQGAPENEQFF	TGTGCCACCAGCAGAGAGACACAGGGGGCGCCGGAGAATGAGCAGTTCTTC
15	TRBV28	TRBJ2-7	.	TRBD2	CASSTSGTSISEQYF	TGTGCCAGCAGTACCTCCGGGACTAGCATCTCCGAGCAGTACTTC
13	TRBV29-1	TRBJ1-4	.	.	CSVGTVINEKLFF	TGCAGCGTTGGAACAGTTATTAATGAAAAACTGTTTTTT
16	TRBV4-3	TRBJ1-2	.	.	CASSPHPRQPGSGYTF	TGCGCCAGCAGCCCTCACCCCCGACAGCCTGGTAGTGGCTACACCTTC
14	TRBV25-1	TRBJ1-2	.	.	CASSNTARNYGYTF	TGTGCCAGCAGTAACACGGCCCGGAACTATGGCTACACCTTC
12	TRBV14	TRBJ2-2	.	.	CASGGDTGELFF	TGTGCCAGCGGAGGGGACACCGGGGAGCTGTTTTTT
14	TRBV19	TRBJ1-1	many	.	CASSLLKGVGEAFF	TGTGCCAGTAGCCTCCTTAAGGGCGTCGGTGAAGCTTTCTTT
14	TRBV30	TRBJ2-5	few	.	CAWSRPGRQETQYF	TGTGCCTGGAGTCGCCCGGGACGTCAAGAGACCCAGTACTTC